A single sample gave rise to the 6 T cell receptor beta chains below, sequenced in a study of a mutant IDH1 vaccine in newly diagnosed glioma. The repertoire was sequenced with immunoSEQ multiplex PCR; TCRdb's copy has only in-frame clones and lacks some. This repertoire shows 30,000 to 40,000 clones, approximately 92% found once; its top ten account for 15% to 20%. The time point here: baseline, week 1 (first vaccination visit). Treatment in this sample: pre-vaccination baseline after standard-of-care therapy. The starting material was PBMCs, obtained from a glioma patient treated with radiotherapy, temozolomide or both. The receptors shown here come from a man younger than 30 with glioma.

The chain recombines TRBV7-6 with TRBJ2-6; 9 bases line up with TRBD1. V trimming: 5 bases; J trimming: 3 bases; junction bases outside the gene matches: 8. This CDR3 is built from 17 residues. Germline V gives CDR1 SGHVS, CDR2 FNYEAQ. The CDR3 spells CASSPVGQGVGANVLTF. The DNA for the CDR3 is TGTGCCAGCAGCCCCGTGGGACAGGGAGTTGGGGCCAACGTCCTGACTTTC.

The rearrangement joins TRBV9 to TRBJ1-3, with 7 nucleotides matching TRBD1. CDR3 length: 19 residues. Germline CDR1 reads SGDLS; CDR2 reads YYNGEE. V shed 4 bases and J 0 bases; nucleotides not matched to a gene: 16. CDR3 protein: CASSLRQGLYPSSGNTIYF. DNA of the CDR3: TGTGCCAGCAGCCTGAGACAGGGACTCTACCCAAGCTCTGGAAACACCATATATTTT. Complete variable domain (other parts from reference TRBV9 and TRBJ1-3): DSGVTQTPKHLITATGQRVTLRCSPRSGDLSVYWYQQSLDQGLQFLIQYYNGEERAKGNILERFSAQQFPDLHSELNLSSLELGDSALYFCASSLRQGLYPSSGNTIYFGEGSWLTVV.

This clone has only one observation. The chain carries TRBV7-2 and TRBJ1-5; possibly TRBD1 for D (5 bases). The germline V gene encodes CDR1 SGHTA and CDR2 FQGNSA. The V end was cut by 5 bases, the J end by 2 bases, with 10 bases between. This CDR3 spans 14 amino acids. CDR3 sequence (DNA): TGTGCCAGCAGCCTCCGGGACGGCAATCAGCCCCAGCATTTT. Its translation: CASSLRDGNQPQHF.

This clone has just one count. The chain is built from TRBV7-9 and TRBJ2-1; 11 bases align to TRBD2. With V trimmed by 3 bases and J by 4 bases, 8 bases remained unmatched. This CDR3 contains 17 residues. Germline V CDR1 and CDR2: SEHNR, FQNEAQ (reference sequence). In DNA form, the CDR3 reads TGTGCCAGCAGCTTGCAACCGGGACTAGCGGTTTACAATGAGCAGTTCTTC. Protein product: CASSLQPGLAVYNEQFF. The complete variable domain, with remaining parts taken from reference TRBV7-9 and TRBJ2-1, reads DTGVSQNPRHKITKRGQNVTFRCDPISEHNRLYWYRQTLGQGPEFLTYFQNEAQLEKSRLLSDRFSAERPKGSFSTLEIQRTEQGDSAMYLCASSLQPGLAVYNEQFFGPGTRLTVL.

V gene TRBV7-9 combines with J gene TRBJ1-1; D gene uncertain. The ends were cut back, 1 base at V and 7 bases at J, with 4 bases in the middle. The CDR3 is made up of 11 amino acids. Germline V gene sequence: CDR1 SEHNR, CDR2 FQNEAQ (reference sequence). CDR3 residues: CASSLDGEAFF. The CDR3 DNA follows: TGTGCCAGCAGCTTAGACGGTGAAGCTTTCTTT.

This clone was seen once. The chain couples TRBV27 to TRBJ1-6; TRBD1 might be the D (5 bases). Germline-derived CDR1 and CDR2 are MNHEY and SMNVEV (reference sequence). This CDR3 spans 14 amino acids. Between the trimmed V and J ends, which lost 3 bases and 8 bases, there was a span of 11 bases. CDR3 coding DNA: TGTGCCAGCAGTTTGGCAGGGAGGGATTCACCCCTCCACTTT. It yields the protein CASSLAGRDSPLHF.